These 10 T cell receptor beta chains originate from one sample sequenced in a study of control samples from healthy donors and cancer patients. Data came from immunoSEQ multiplex PCR; TCRdb stores just in-frame clones and leaves some out. Among approximately 150,000 clones listed, around 92% were seen once. Sequencing was carried out using blood. The receptors here all came from a woman aged 40 to 55 in good health.

This clone appeared once. The chain uses TRBV2 and TRBJ1-4, with 7 bases lining up with TRBD1. J was trimmed by 7 bases and V by 6 bases; bases with no gene match: 2. Germline V gene sequence: CDR1 SNHLY, CDR2 FYNNEI. The CDR3 totals 12 residues. The CDR3 sequence is CASRRQGEKLFF. CDR3 sequence (DNA): TGTGCCAGCAGGCGACAGGGTGAAAAACTGTTTTTT. The full variable domain, with the rest looked up from reference TRBV2 and TRBJ1-4, is EPEVTQTPSHQVTQMGQEVILRCVPISNHLYFYWYRQILGQKVEFLVSFYNNEISEKSEIFDDQFSVERPDGSNFTLKIRSTKLEDSAMYFCASRRQGEKLFFGSGTQLSVL.

This clone was seen a single time. J is TRBJ2-3 and V is TRBV3-1 (or the pseudogene TRBV3-2), with TRBD2 identical over 7 bases. The V and J ends lost 6 bases and 0 bases, in that order; junction bases with no gene match: 3. The CDR3 consists of 14 residues. The germline CDR1 and CDR2 sequences are LGHDT and YNNKEL (reference sequence). The CDR3 region has the DNA TGTGCCAGCAGTCGCGGGGGTAGCACAGATACGCAGTATTTT. Translation gives CASSRGGSTDTQYF.

V and J are TRBV5-1 and TRBJ2-1; 9 nucleotides agree with TRBD1. From germline, CDR1 is SGHRS and CDR2 YFSETQ. The J segment lost 2 bases and the V segment lost 0 bases, leaving 0 bases of the junction unmatched. This CDR3 spans 15 amino acids. CDR3 coding DNA: TGCGCCAGCAGCTTGGGACAGGGGGCCTACAATGAGCAGTTCTTC. Residues: CASSLGQGAYNEQFF.

The chain uses TRBV10-3 and TRBJ2-1, with 9 bases matching TRBD2. The germline V gene has CDR1 ENHRY and CDR2 SYGVKD. Unmatched junction bases numbered 4, after V lost 0 bases and J lost 4 bases. The CDR3 length is 16 residues. This CDR3 is CAISESMAGGYNEQFF. CDR3 coding DNA: TGTGCCATCAGTGAGTCGATGGCGGGGGGGTACAATGAGCAGTTCTTC.

The chain has TRBV5-8 and TRBJ1-1; D is possibly TRBD1 (5 bases). The CDR3 length is 15 residues. Germline CDR1 and CDR2: SGHTS and YDEGEE. Between the trimmed V and J ends, which lost 4 bases and 10 bases, there was a span of 23 bases. The CDR3 bases are TGTGCCAGCAGCAGATCCGGGACGAAGGTTTCCGGAGCTTTCTTT. It is translated as CASSRSGTKVSGAFF. Full variable domain (rest looked up from reference TRBV5-8 and TRBJ1-1): EAGVTQSPTHLIKTRGQQATLRCSPISGHTSVYWYQQALGLGLQFLLWYDEGEERNRGNFPPRFSGRQFPNYSSELNVNALELEDSALYLCASSRSGTKVSGAFFGQGTRLTVV.

This clone has more than one count but fewer than ten. The chain uses TRBV24-1 and TRBJ1-5; D uncertain. The CDR3 is made up of 12 amino acids. Between the trimmed V and J ends, which lost 0 bases and 7 bases, there was a span of 3 bases. Germline V gene data show CDR1 as KGHDR and CDR2 as SFDVKD. The CDR3 loop reads CATSDLKQPQHF. The CDR3 DNA follows: TGTGCCACCAGTGATTTGAAGCAGCCCCAGCATTTT.

The chain joins TRBV20-1 to TRBJ1-2; 8 bases are shared with TRBD1. The J segment lost 10 bases and the V segment lost 6 bases, leaving 7 bases of the junction unmatched. Germline loops: CDR1 DFQATT, CDR2 SNEGSKA (reference sequence). The CDR3 loop spans 11 amino acids. DNA for the CDR3: TGCAGTGCGACCGGGACAGGTCCCTACACCTTC. This gives the protein CSATGTGPYTF.

This clone was seen just once. V usage is TRBV5-1 and J usage is TRBJ1-1; TRBD1 matches at 8 bases. Germline V lookup: CDR1 SGHRS, CDR2 YFSETQ. After removal of 4 bases from V and 1 base from J, the junction contained 9 bases not matched to a gene. The CDR3 is made up of 16 amino acids. CDR3: CASSPSSGTGNTEAFF. CDR3 DNA sequence: TGCGCCAGCAGCCCAAGCTCCGGGACAGGGAACACTGAAGCTTTCTTT.

This chain links TRBV19 with TRBJ2-3; D gene unclear. The CDR3 runs 13 residues. Germline V gene lookup returns CDR1 LNHDA and CDR2 SQIVND (reference sequence). V shed 3 bases and J shed 1 base, with 5 bases lying between them. CDR3 sequence (DNA): TGTGCCAGTAGTATCAGCCGCACAGATACGCAGTATTTT. This translates into CASSISRTDTQYF.

The J gene is TRBJ1-2, the V gene TRBV7-9; no clear D. Germline V gene lookup returns CDR1 SEHNR and CDR2 FQNEAQ (reference sequence). Trimming cost V 2 bases and J 4 bases, with 5 bases left between them. The CDR3 spans 12 residues. CDR3 in DNA: TGTGCCAGCAGCTTAATTGGCTATGGCTACACCTTC. It codes for CASSLIGYGYTF.